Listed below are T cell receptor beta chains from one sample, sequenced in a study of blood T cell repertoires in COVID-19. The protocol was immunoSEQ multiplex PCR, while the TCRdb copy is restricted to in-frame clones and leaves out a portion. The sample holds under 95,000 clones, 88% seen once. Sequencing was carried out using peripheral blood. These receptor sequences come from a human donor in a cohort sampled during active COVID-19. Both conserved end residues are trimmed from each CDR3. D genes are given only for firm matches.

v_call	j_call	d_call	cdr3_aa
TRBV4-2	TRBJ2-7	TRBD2	ASSQVPSGDLSYEQY
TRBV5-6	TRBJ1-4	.	ASSSPQAMSEKLF
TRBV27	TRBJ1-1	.	ASRPRPQGHTEAF
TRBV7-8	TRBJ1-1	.	ASSARSGRDTEAF
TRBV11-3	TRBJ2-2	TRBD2	ASSLSGTNTGELF
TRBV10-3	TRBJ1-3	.	AISERQARNTIY
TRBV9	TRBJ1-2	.	ASSVRGGYT
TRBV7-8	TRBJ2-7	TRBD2	ASSLASGSGSYEQY
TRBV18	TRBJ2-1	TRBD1	ASSPSLDRGRDNEQF
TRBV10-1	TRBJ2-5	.	ASRERAGSTQY
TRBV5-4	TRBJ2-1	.	ASSPLAPDYNEQF
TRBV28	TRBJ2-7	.	ASSPSGEQY
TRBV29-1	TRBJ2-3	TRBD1	SVEVKQGIGTQY